The 21 T cell receptor beta chains presented below share a single source sample, sequenced in a study of blood T cell repertoires in COVID-19. Measured with immunoSEQ multiplex PCR; TCRdb has only the in-frame clones, and not every one. The table shows roughly 73,000 clones, with 80% to 90% occurring only once. The sequencing input was peripheral blood. The receptors here all came from a woman aged 70 to 79 with acute or convalescent COVID-19.

V is TRBV5-6 and J is TRBJ2-7, with a weak D call TRBD1 (6 bases). The CDR3 loop spans 14 amino acids. Germline assignment: CDR1 SGHDT and CDR2 YYEEEE. V lost 3 bases to trimming and J lost 0 bases, with 10 bases between them. The CDR3 region is CASSSQGSSYEQYF. The CDR3 nucleotides are TGTGCCAGCAGCTCACAGGGTTCCTCCTACGAGCAGTACTTC.

This clone occurred a few times. The chain joins TRBV15 to TRBJ1-5; D might be TRBD1 (6 bases). Trimming removed 3 bases at V and 5 bases at J, with 11 bases between. Germline V gene lookup returns CDR1 LNHNV and CDR2 YYDKDF (reference sequence). The CDR3 has 14 residues. The CDR3 sequence: CATSRDRGYQPQHF. In DNA, the CDR3 is TGTGCCACCAGCAGGGACAGAGGTTATCAGCCCCAGCATTTT.

The chain recombines TRBV11-2 with TRBJ2-5; a weak D match, TRBD1 (6 bases). The CDR3 is made up of 16 amino acids. Trimming shortened V by 4 bases and J by 1 base, and 16 bases separated the two germline ends. Germline V lookup: CDR1 SGHAT, CDR2 FQNNGV. The CDR3 DNA is TGTGCCAGCAGCTGGCAGGGGATAGGGACCCAAGAGACCCAGTACTTC. Translating it yields CASSWQGIGTQETQYF.

The rearrangement links TRBV5-1 to TRBJ2-2; TRBD2 aligns across 13 bases. CDR3 length equals 18 residues. V lost 3 bases, J lost 1 base, and 6 bases stayed unmatched. Per the germline V gene, CDR1 is SGHRS and CDR2 is YFSETQ. CDR3 protein: CASSSWTSGSQNTGELFF. The CDR3 nucleotides read TGCGCCAGCAGCTCCTGGACTAGCGGGAGTCAGAACACCGGGGAGCTGTTTTTT. The complete variable domain, with remaining parts taken from reference TRBV5-1 and TRBJ2-2, reads KAGVTQTPRYLIKTRGQQVTLSCSPISGHRSVSWYQQTPGQGLQFLFEYFSETQRNKGNFPGRFSGRQFSNSRSEMNVSTLELGDSALYLCASSSWTSGSQNTGELFFGEGSRLTVL.

CDR3 protein: CASSTRFLGGDATNEKLFF. As DNA, the CDR3 is TGTGCCAGCAGTACCCGGTTCCTCGGGGGGGATGCAACTAATGAAAAACTGTTTTTT. The chain uses TRBV28 and TRBJ1-4; the D gene is possibly TRBD1 (5 bases). CDR1 and CDR2 from the germline V gene are MDHEN and SYDVKM. The CDR3 is 19 amino acids. Trimming shortened V by 5 bases and J by 0 bases, and 22 bases separated the two germline ends.

The chain uses TRBV28 and TRBJ1-1; 10 nucleotides agree with TRBD1. Trimming cost V 6 bases and J 5 bases; bases outside gene matches: 6. This CDR3 comprises 14 residues. Germline CDR1 MDHEN, CDR2 SYDVKM. The CDR3: CASRGTGAWTEAFF. The CDR3 DNA is TGTGCCAGCAGGGGGACAGGGGCGTGGACTGAAGCTTTCTTT.

This clone was seen once. The chain has TRBV9 and TRBJ2-2; 11 bases are shared with TRBD2. Germline V gene sequence: CDR1 SGDLS, CDR2 YYNGEE. J was trimmed by 9 bases and V by 1 base; bases with no gene match: 11. The CDR3 is 17 residues long. CDR3 coding DNA: TGTGCCAGCAGCGTACTAGCGGGAGGACCCGATGGCCGGGAGCTGTTTTTT. This encodes CASSVLAGGPDGRELFF.

This clone was counted a few times. The V gene is TRBV5-1, the J gene TRBJ2-5, with a possible D match to TRBD1 (5 bases). This CDR3 is built from 15 residues. From germline, CDR1 is SGHRS and CDR2 YFSETQ. The V and J ends lost 0 bases and 1 base respectively, with 10 bases between them. Here the CDR3 reads CASSLGVGVQETQYF. CDR3 DNA sequence: TGCGCCAGCAGCTTGGGGGTAGGGGTCCAAGAGACCCAGTACTTC.

This clone was picked up a small number of times. The chain recombines TRBV28 with TRBJ1-2; no definite D call. The CDR3 runs 14 residues. V gave up 3 bases and J gave up 5 bases, with 13 bases separating them. Germline V gene sequence: CDR1 MDHEN, CDR2 SYDVKM. The CDR3 nucleotides are TGTGCCAGCAGTTTGGATCCGGCGGGGTATGGCTACACCTTC. Translated, it gives CASSLDPAGYGYTF.

This sequence joins TRBV19 and TRBJ2-7; possible D gene TRBD1, 6 bases. The germline V gene has CDR1 LNHDA and CDR2 SQIVND (reference sequence). V gave up 1 base and J gave up 3 bases, with 22 bases separating them. CDR3 size: 18 residues. CDR3 sequence reads: CASSIGSPYRSQGYEQYF. The CDR3 DNA is TGTGCCAGTAGTATAGGGAGCCCCTATAGGTCACAGGGCTACGAGCAGTACTTC.

This chain links TRBV5-1 with TRBJ1-4; weak D call: TRBD1 (6 bases). The CDR3 spans 14 residues. CDR1 SGHRS and CDR2 YFSETQ come from the germline V gene. V dropped 3 bases and J dropped 7 bases, with 13 bases sitting between them. For the CDR3, the DNA is TGCGCCAGCAGCTCGCGGACAGTCGGTGAAAAACTGTTTTTT. Protein product: CASSSRTVGEKLFF. The full variable domain, in which reference TRBV5-1 and TRBJ1-4 provide the parts outside the CDR3, is KAGVTQTPRYLIKTRGQQVTLSCSPISGHRSVSWYQQTPGQGLQFLFEYFSETQRNKGNFPGRFSGRQFSNSRSEMNVSTLELGDSALYLCASSSRTVGEKLFFGSGTQLSVL.

Relative to its sample, this clone is medium-sized. The chain combines TRBV6-4 with TRBJ2-7; D gene unclear. CDR3 length equals 14 residues. With 3 bases removed from V and 0 bases from J, the gap between germline ends came to 9 bases. CDR1 is MRHNA and CDR2 is SNTAGT in the germline V gene. In DNA form, the CDR3 reads TGTGCCAGCAGTGATCGGCAGGACTCCTACGAGCAGTACTTC. Its protein product is CASSDRQDSYEQYF.

The CDR3 DNA reads TGTGCCAGCAGTTTCCACAGGGGGAGAAATTCACCCCTCCACTTT. Amino acids: CASSFHRGRNSPLHF. The chain carries TRBV28 and TRBJ1-6; 8 bases match TRBD1. Germline CDR1 and CDR2: MDHEN and SYDVKM. The CDR3 length is 15 residues. Losses at the gene ends were 3 bases for V and 7 bases for J; bases not matched to a gene: 5.

This sequence joins TRBV5-1 and TRBJ2-1, with 9 bases matching TRBD1. Germline V gene data show CDR1 as SGHRS and CDR2 as YFSETQ. Trimming removed 4 bases from V and 5 bases from J; junction bases left unmatched: 7. The CDR3 extends over 15 amino acids. The CDR3 DNA sequence: TGCGCCAGCAGCAAGGGACAGGGCTTGAACAATGAGCAGTTCTTC. Its protein product is CASSKGQGLNNEQFF.

This clone showed up just once. The chain links TRBV11-2 to TRBJ2-7, with D unresolved. Germline V gene sequence: CDR1 SGHAT, CDR2 FQNNGV. The CDR3 is 13 residues long. V shed 0 bases and J shed 5 bases, with 8 bases lying between them. The CDR3 protein is CASSLDREHEQYF. The CDR3, as DNA: TGTGCCAGCAGCTTAGATAGAGAACACGAGCAGTACTTC. The variable domain in full, with the rest retrieved from reference TRBV11-2 and TRBJ2-7, is EAGVAQSPRYKIIEKRQSVAFWCNPISGHATLYWYQQILGQGPKLLIQFQNNGVVDDSQLPKDRFSAERLKGVDSTLKIQPAKLEDSAVYLCASSLDREHEQYFGPGTRLTVT.

The chain links TRBV28 to TRBJ1-2, with 8 nucleotides matching TRBD1. Per germline, CDR1 MDHEN and CDR2 SYDVKM. This CDR3 has 14 amino acids. The V gene end was trimmed by 6 bases and the J gene end by 4 bases; junction bases not matched to a gene: 7. The CDR3 coding sequence is TGTGCCAGCAGGTCGCTAGGACAGGGCTATGGCTACACCTTC. This gives the protein CASRSLGQGYGYTF.

For the CDR3, the DNA is TGTGCCAGCAGCGCGACAGGGGGAAATCAGCCCCAGCATTTT. Amino acid sequence: CASSATGGNQPQHF. The chain links TRBV9 to TRBJ1-5, with TRBD1 identical over 9 bases. This CDR3 region has 14 residues. J lost 4 bases, V lost 3 bases, and 2 bases had no gene match. Germline V gene lookup returns CDR1 SGDLS and CDR2 YYNGEE.

This clone was picked up a small number of times. The rearrangement joins TRBV6-5 to TRBJ1-2, with D tentatively TRBD1 (6 bases). The germline V gene has CDR1 MNHEY and CDR2 SVGAGI. V lost 8 bases and J 7 bases, leaving 14 bases between the germline ends. CDR3 length: 12 amino acids. Written as DNA, the CDR3 is TGTGCCAGCGGGGGCCCAGCTAGTGGCTACACCTTC. Protein sequence: CASGGPASGYTF.

The rearrangement links TRBV27 to TRBJ2-6; a weak D match, TRBD2 (6 bases). Trimming took off 10 bases at V and 0 bases at J, with 13 bases between the two ends. From germline, CDR1 is MNHEY and CDR2 SMNVEV (reference sequence). The CDR3 covers 15 residues. This CDR3 reads CAIGTRNSGANVLTF. The DNA of the CDR3 is TGTGCCATCGGGACTCGAAACTCTGGGGCCAACGTCCTGACTTTC.

This clone came up a few times. The chain combines TRBV11-2 with TRBJ2-7, with TRBD1 matching 8 bases. The V segment lost 6 bases and the J segment 2 bases; nucleotides outside the gene matches: 6. Germline CDR1 SGHAT, CDR2 FQNNGV. This CDR3 region has 14 residues. Written as DNA, the CDR3 is TGTGCCAGCAGATATTACAGGGGGACCTACGAGCAGTACTTC. This encodes CASRYYRGTYEQYF.

CDR3 coding DNA: TGCGCCAGCGCAACCGGCCCGCGGCTCCCTGCCACAGATACGCAGTATTTT. Protein product: CASATGPRLPATDTQYF. The V call is TRBV4-1, the J call TRBJ2-3; D is unresolved. The germline V gene encodes CDR1 MGHRA and CDR2 YSYEKL. With 8 bases removed from V and 2 bases from J, the gap between germline ends came to 23 bases. The CDR3 runs to 17 residues.